What follows describes a single TCR beta chain. Antigen specificity is unknown. The sample belongs to a study of radiotherapy plus CTLA-4 blockade in lung cancer. This CDR3 comprises 14 residues. The V and J ends lost 0 bases and 3 bases respectively, with 8 bases between them. The germline V gene encodes CDR1 ENHRY and CDR2 SYGVKD. General study points: Response was reportedly best predicted by early blood T cell clone dynamics, with interferon-beta.

Clones were read by immunoSEQ multiplex PCR, and TCRdb kept only the in-frame ones, dropping some. The sample has some 110,000 clones; roughly 74% are singletons. The source of this sequence is a human donor with non-small cell lung cancer who had a partial response to radiotherapy plus ipilimumab. The chain couples TRBV10-3 to TRBJ1-1; perhaps TRBD1 as D (6 bases). Sequencing was performed on peripheral blood, taken from a patient treated with radiotherapy plus ipilimumab. The CDR3 loop is CAISESQGHTEAFF. In nucleotides, the CDR3 is TGTGCCATCAGTGAGTCTCAGGGGCACACTGAAGCTTTCTTT.